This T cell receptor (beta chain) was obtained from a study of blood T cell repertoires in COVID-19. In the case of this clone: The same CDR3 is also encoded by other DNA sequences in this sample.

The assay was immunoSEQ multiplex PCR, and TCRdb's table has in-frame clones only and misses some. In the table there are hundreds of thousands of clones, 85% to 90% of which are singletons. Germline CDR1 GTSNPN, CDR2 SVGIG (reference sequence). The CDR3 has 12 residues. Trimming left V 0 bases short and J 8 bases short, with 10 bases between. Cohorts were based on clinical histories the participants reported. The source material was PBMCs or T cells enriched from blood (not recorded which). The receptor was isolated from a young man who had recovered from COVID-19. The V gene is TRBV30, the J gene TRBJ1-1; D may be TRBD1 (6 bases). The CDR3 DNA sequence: TGTGCCTGGAGTGTGAATGACAGGGAAGCTTTCTTT. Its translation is CAWSVNDREAFF.